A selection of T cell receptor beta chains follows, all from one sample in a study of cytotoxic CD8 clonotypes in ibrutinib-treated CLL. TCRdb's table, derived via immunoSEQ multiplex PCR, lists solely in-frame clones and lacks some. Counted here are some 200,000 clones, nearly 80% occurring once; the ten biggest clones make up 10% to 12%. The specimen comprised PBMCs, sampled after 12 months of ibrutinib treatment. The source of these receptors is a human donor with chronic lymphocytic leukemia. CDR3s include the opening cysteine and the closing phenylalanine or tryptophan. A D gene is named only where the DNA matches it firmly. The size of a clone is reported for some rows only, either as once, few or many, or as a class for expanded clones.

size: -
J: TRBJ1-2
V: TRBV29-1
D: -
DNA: TGCAGCACCGCGGAACCCTACTATGGCTACACCTTC
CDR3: CSTAEPYYGYTF

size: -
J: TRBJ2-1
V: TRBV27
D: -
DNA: TGTGCCAGCAGTTTGTTCATAGGCTCCTACAATGAGCAGTTCTTC
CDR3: CASSLFIGSYNEQFF

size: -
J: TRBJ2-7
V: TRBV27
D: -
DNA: TGTGCCAGCACCCAAAGAGGCGGGGGCCGCGAGCAGTACTTC
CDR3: CASTQRGGGREQYF

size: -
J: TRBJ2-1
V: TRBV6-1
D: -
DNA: TGTGCCAGCAGTGAAGCAGCTGGGAGTAATGAGCAGTTCTTC
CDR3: CASSEAAGSNEQFF

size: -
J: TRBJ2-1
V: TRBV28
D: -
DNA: TGTGCCAGCAGTCCAAACAATGAGCAGTTCTTC
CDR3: CASSPNNEQFF

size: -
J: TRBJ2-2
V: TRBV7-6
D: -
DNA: TGTGCCAGCAGCTTACCCCAAAACACCGGGGAGCTGTTTTTT
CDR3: CASSLPQNTGELFF

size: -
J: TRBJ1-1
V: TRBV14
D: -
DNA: TGTGCCAGCAGCAAGGGATTGAACACTGAAGCTTTCTTT
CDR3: CASSKGLNTEAFF

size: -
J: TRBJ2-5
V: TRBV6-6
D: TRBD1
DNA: TGTGCCAGCAGGCAGACAGGGCAAGAGACCCAGTACTTC
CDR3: CASRQTGQETQYF

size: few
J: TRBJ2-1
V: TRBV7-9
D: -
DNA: TGTGCCAGCAGCTCCGGGGGCTACGGGACAGACTACAATGAGCAGTTCTTC
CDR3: CASSSGGYGTDYNEQFF

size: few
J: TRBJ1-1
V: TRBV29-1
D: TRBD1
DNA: TGCAGCGCTCCGGGACAGCTTAACACTGAAGCTTTCTTT
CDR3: CSAPGQLNTEAFF

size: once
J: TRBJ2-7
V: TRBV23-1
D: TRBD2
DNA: TGCGCCAGCAGCCCTTCCTACAGTGTCTTGGGGACTAGCGAAGTGATATTGTACGAGCAGTACTTC
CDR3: CASSPSYSVLGTSEVILYEQYF

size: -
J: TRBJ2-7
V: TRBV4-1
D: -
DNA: TGCGCCAGCAGCCAAGTGGCGGGACAAGTCTCCTACGAGCAGTACTTC
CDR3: CASSQVAGQVSYEQYF

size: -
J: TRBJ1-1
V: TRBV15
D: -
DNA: TGTGCCACCAGCTTTAGTAGGGAACTGAACACTGAAGCTTTCTTT
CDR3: CATSFSRELNTEAFF

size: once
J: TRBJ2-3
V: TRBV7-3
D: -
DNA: TGTGCCAGCTTCAGGAGGGGCGGGGGCACAGATACGCAGTATTTT
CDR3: CASFRRGGGTDTQYF

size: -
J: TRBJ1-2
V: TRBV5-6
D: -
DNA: TGTGCCAGCAGCTTGGCCGGTTGGGAAGGCTACACCTTC
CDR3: CASSLAGWEGYTF

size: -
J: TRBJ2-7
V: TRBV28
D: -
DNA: TGTGCCAGCAGTTCAATGGGCGAGCAGTACTTC
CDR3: CASSSMGEQYF

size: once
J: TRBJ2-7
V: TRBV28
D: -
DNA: TGTGCCAGCAGTTTCGTCGAGGCCCGACGGCAGTACTTC
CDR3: CASSFVEARRQYF

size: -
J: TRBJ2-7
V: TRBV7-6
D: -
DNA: TGTGCCAGCAGCTTAGCGCAAGGGTCCAGCTCCTACGAGCAGTACTTC
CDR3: CASSLAQGSSSYEQYF

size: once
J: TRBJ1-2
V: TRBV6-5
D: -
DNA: TGTGCCAGCAGACCAGGGACATGGGGCTACACCTTC
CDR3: CASRPGTWGYTF

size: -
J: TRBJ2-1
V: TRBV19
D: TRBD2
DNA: TGTGCCAGTAGTATAGACGGCGGGAGCTCCTACAATGAGCAGTTCTTC
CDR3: CASSIDGGSSYNEQFF

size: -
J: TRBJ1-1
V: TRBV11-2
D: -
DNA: TGTGCCAGCAGTTCTTTCACTGAAGCTTTCTTT
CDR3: CASSSFTEAFF

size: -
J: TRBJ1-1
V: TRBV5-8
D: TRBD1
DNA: TGTGCCAGCAGCGCGTGGGACAGGGGTTACACTGAAGCTTTCTTT
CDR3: CASSAWDRGYTEAFF

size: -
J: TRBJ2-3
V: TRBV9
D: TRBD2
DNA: TGTGCCAGCAGTGTTAAAAGCGGGGGGATAGCAGATACGCAGTATTTT
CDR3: CASSVKSGGIADTQYF

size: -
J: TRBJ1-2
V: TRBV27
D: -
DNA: TGTGCCAGCAGTCCGGATTTCAGGACGTACAGAAGGGGCTACACCTTC
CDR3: CASSPDFRTYRRGYTF

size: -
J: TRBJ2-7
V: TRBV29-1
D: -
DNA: TGCAGCGTTGTGTATGGTTCCCCGGTGCAGTACTTC
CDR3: CSVVYGSPVQYF

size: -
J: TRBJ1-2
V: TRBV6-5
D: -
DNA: TGTGCCAGCAGTTACTCGAAATTGGGGGACGGACTCTTC
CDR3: CASSYSKLGDGLF

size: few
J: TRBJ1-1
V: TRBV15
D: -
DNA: TGTGCCACCAGCAGAGATAGCAAATACACTGAAGCTTTCTTT
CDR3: CATSRDSKYTEAFF